This T cell receptor beta chain came from a study of cytotoxic CD8 clonotypes in ibrutinib-treated CLL. Turning to the study itself: Outcomes included some 24 partial and 2 complete responses; after median roughly 69 months, 14 stayed remitted and 12 progressed.

Produced via immunoSEQ multiplex PCR; TCRdb's table is partial and in-frame only. The sample has about 130,000 clones, 80% to 90% seen once. Trimming removed 6 bases from V and 0 bases from J, with 4 bases in between. CDR1 and CDR2 (germline): SNHLY, FYNNEI. The CDR3 sequence is 12 residues long. Material: PBMCs, obtained after 24 months of ibrutinib treatment. The V call is TRBV2, the J call TRBJ2-3; D not certain. The receptor was derived from a human donor with chronic lymphocytic leukemia. The CDR3 DNA reads as TGTGCCAGCAGCTTTAGCACAGATACGCAGTATTTT. This encodes CASSFSTDTQYF. The variable domain in full, with the rest retrieved from reference TRBV2 and TRBJ2-3, is EPEVTQTPSHQVTQMGQEVILRCVPISNHLYFYWYRQILGQKVEFLVSFYNNEISEKSEIFDDQFSVERPDGSNFTLKIRSTKLEDSAMYFCASSFSTDTQYFGPGTRLTVL.